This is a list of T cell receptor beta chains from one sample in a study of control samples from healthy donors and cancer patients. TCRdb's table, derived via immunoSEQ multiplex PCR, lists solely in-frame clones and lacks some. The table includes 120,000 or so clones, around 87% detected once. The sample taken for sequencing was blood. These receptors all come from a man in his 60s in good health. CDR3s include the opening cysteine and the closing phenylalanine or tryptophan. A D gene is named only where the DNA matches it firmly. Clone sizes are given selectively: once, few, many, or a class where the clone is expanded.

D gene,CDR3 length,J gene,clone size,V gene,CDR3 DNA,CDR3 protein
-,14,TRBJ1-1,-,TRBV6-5,TGTGCCAGCAGAGGTTTCAGAGTAAACACTGAAGCTTTCTTT,CASRGFRVNTEAFF
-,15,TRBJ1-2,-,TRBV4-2,TGTGCCAGCAGCCAAGTGGCCGGTGGTGATTATGGCTACACCTTC,CASSQVAGGDYGYTF
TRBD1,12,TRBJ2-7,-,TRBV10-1,TGCGCCAGCGGACAGGGGTTCTACGAGCAGTACTTC,CASGQGFYEQYF
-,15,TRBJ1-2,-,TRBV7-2,TGTGCCAGCAGCTCTGCAACAGGGACGGTCTATGGCTACACCTTC,CASSSATGTVYGYTF
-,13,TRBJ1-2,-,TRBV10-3,TGTGCCATCAGTGAGTACCAGAACTATGGCTACACCTTC,CAISEYQNYGYTF
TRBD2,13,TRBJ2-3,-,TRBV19,TGTGCCAGTGGGAGCGGGGGGGCAAATACGCAGTATTTT,CASGSGGANTQYF
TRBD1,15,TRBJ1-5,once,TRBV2,TGTGCCAGCAATGAACGGGGACAGGGAGGAGAGCCCCAGCATTTT,CASNERGQGGEPQHF
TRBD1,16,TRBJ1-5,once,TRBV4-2,TGTGCCAGCAGCCAAGAGCGACAGGGGATTCATCAGCCCCAGCATTTT,CASSQERQGIHQPQHF
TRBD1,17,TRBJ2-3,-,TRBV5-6,TGTGCCAGCAGCTTTCTAGGACAGGGGGAATGGACAGATACGCAGTATTTT,CASSFLGQGEWTDTQYF
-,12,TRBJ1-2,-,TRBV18,TGTGCCAGCTCACCGGGGGAGTCGAGCTACACCTTC,CASSPGESSYTF
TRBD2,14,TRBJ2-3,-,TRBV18,TGTGCCAGCTCACCGGGACTAGCGACAGATACGCAGTATTTT,CASSPGLATDTQYF
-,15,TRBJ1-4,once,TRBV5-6,TGTGCCAGCAGCCCCACGAGGGAAGCTAATGAAAAACTGTTTTTT,CASSPTREANEKLFF
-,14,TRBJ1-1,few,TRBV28,TGTGCCAGCAGTTTCCGAGGCATTAACACTGAAGCTTTCTTT,CASSFRGINTEAFF
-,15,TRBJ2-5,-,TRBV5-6,TGTGCCAGCAGCTTTAGAGGGACCGGCCAAGAGACCCAGTACTTC,CASSFRGTGQETQYF
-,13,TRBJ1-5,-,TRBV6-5,TGTGCCAGCAGACCCCCGGGGGCTCAGCCCCAGCATTTT,CASRPPGAQPQHF
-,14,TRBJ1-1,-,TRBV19,TGTGCCAGTAGTATAGATTACAGGGACACTGAAGCTTTCTTT,CASSIDYRDTEAFF
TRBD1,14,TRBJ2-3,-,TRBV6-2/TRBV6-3,TGTGCCAGCAGTTTCCTCGACAGGGCAGATACGCAGTATTTT,CASSFLDRADTQYF
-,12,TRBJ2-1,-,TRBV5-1,TGCGCCAGCAGCTTGTCCCTCAATGAGCAGTTCTTC,CASSLSLNEQFF
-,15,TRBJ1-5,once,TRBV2,TGTGCCAGCAGTCCCCGAACAGTTAGCAATCAGCCCCAGCATTTT,CASSPRTVSNQPQHF
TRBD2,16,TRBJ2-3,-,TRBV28,TGTGCCAGCAGTGCCGCCGGACTAGCGGGGGCAGATACGCAGTATTTT,CASSAAGLAGADTQYF
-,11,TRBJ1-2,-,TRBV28,TGTGCCAGCAGCCCTCTATTTGGCTACACCTTC,CASSPLFGYTF
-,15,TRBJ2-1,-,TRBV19,TGTGCCAGTAGCGTACAGGGTTTGGAAAACAATGAGCAGTTCTTC,CASSVQGLENNEQFF
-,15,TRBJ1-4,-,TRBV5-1,TGCGCCAGCAGCCCGGCGGGAAACAATAATGAAAAACTGTTTTTT,CASSPAGNNNEKLFF
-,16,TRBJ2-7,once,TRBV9,TGTGCCAGCAGCGTAGGGGGGGCGCAGAGCTCCTACGAGCAGTACTTC,CASSVGGAQSSYEQYF
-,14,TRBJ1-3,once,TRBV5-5,TGTGCCAGCAGCTTGGGGAATCCTGGAAACACCATATATTTT,CASSLGNPGNTIYF
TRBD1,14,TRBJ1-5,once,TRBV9,TGTGCCAGCAACGATGGACAGGGAGGACAGCCCCAGCATTTT,CASNDGQGGQPQHF
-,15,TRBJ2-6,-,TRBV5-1,TGCGCCAGCAGCTCAGGGGACTCTGGGGCCAACGTCCTGACTTTC,CASSSGDSGANVLTF